A single sample is the source of the 16 T cell receptor beta chains below, sequenced in a study of OX40 agonist ivuxolimab in advanced cancers. TCRdb's copy holds only in-frame clones and misses some; the assay was immunoSEQ multiplex PCR. The table shows approximately 72,000 clones, with approximately 82% occurring only once. This material consisted of CD4+ or CD8+ T cells sorted from blood, taken in a trial of the OX40 agonist ivuxolimab. Receptors were obtained from an adult with an advanced solid tumor such as melanoma, head and neck, liver or kidney cancer.

The V call is TRBV30, the J call TRBJ1-5, with 9 bases aligning to TRBD1. CDR3 length: 15 residues. Germline CDR1 GTSNPN, CDR2 SVGIG (reference sequence). With V trimmed by 3 bases and J by 7 bases, 10 bases remained unmatched. CDR3 loop: CAWSLTGGFGQPQHF. In nucleotides, the CDR3 is TGTGCCTGGAGCCTCACAGGGGGCTTCGGGCAGCCCCAGCATTTT.

This chain joins TRBV28 and TRBJ2-1; tentative D call: TRBD1 (6 bases). Germline loops: CDR1 MDHEN, CDR2 SYDVKM. With 7 bases removed from V and 0 bases from J, the gap between germline ends came to 13 bases. The CDR3 contains 15 residues. CDR3 nucleotides: TGTGCCAGCACCACAGGGTTAGGCTCCTACAATGAGCAGTTCTTC. Translation gives CASTTGLGSYNEQFF. Combining the CDR3 with reference TRBV28 and TRBJ2-1 gives the whole variable domain DVKVTQSSRYLVKRTGEKVFLECVQDMDHENMFWYRQDPGLGLRLIYFSYDVKMKEKGDIPEGYSVSREKKERFSLILESASTNQTSMYLCASTTGLGSYNEQFFGPGTRLTVL.

J is TRBJ2-7 and V is TRBV11-2; 8 bases line up with TRBD2. V trimming: 1 base; J trimming: 3 bases; junction bases outside the gene matches: 5. Germline V gene sequence: CDR1 SGHAT, CDR2 FQNNGV. The CDR3 length is 15 residues. Here the CDR3 DNA reads TGTGCCAGCAGCTTAGTAGCGGGGAGAAGCTACGAGCAGTACTTC. Amino acid sequence: CASSLVAGRSYEQYF.

The V and J genes are TRBV19 and TRBJ2-7; 11 bases fit TRBD2. CDR1 is LNHDA and CDR2 is SQIVND in the germline V gene (reference sequence). The V segment lost 3 bases and the J segment 2 bases; nucleotides outside the gene matches: 12. There are 18 residues in the CDR3. CDR3 DNA sequence: TGTGCCAGTAGTATTCAAGGCACTAGCGGGAGCGGAGCCTACGAGCAGTACTTC. Its protein is CASSIQGTSGSGAYEQYF.

This chain uses TRBV5-4 with TRBJ2-7; TRBD1 matches at 10 bases. Losses at the gene ends were 4 bases for V and 3 bases for J; bases not matched to a gene: 1. Germline CDR1 and CDR2: SGHNT and YYREEE (reference sequence). The CDR3 runs to 13 residues. DNA of the CDR3: TGTGCCAGCAGCCGGGACAGGGGCTACGAGCAGTACTTC. This gives the protein CASSRDRGYEQYF.

V and J are TRBV28 and TRBJ2-7; 7 bases fit TRBD1. This CDR3 contains 15 residues. The V gene's germline CDR1 is MDHEN and CDR2 SYDVKM. J was trimmed by 6 bases and V by 3 bases; bases with no gene match: 11. CDR3: CASSFLSTGSSEQYF. CDR3 bases: TGTGCCAGCAGTTTCCTATCGACAGGGAGTAGCGAGCAGTACTTC.

V gene TRBV7-2 combines with J gene TRBJ1-1; D gene unclear. CDR3 size: 14 residues. V gave up 7 bases and J gave up 3 bases, with 15 bases separating them. In germline, CDR1 is SGHTA, CDR2 FQGNSA. This CDR3 is CASTSDFRYTEAFF. The DNA for the CDR3 is TGTGCCAGCACCTCAGATTTCAGGTACACTGAAGCTTTCTTT.

The rearrangement joins TRBV2 to TRBJ2-4; possibly TRBD1 for D (6 bases). CDR1 is SNHLY, CDR2 FYNNEI, per germline. The CDR3 consists of 14 residues. Trimming pared 4 bases from V and 7 bases from J, leaving 14 bases between. Here the CDR3 reads CASSVQGRGNIQYF. DNA for the CDR3: TGTGCCAGCAGTGTCCAGGGTAGGGGGAACATTCAGTACTTC.

J is TRBJ2-1 and V is TRBV5-1; D remains ambiguous. The CDR3 is made up of 13 amino acids. Trimming cost V 4 bases and J 13 bases, with 18 bases left between them. Germline CDR1 and CDR2: SGHRS and YFSETQ. CDR3 sequence (DNA): TGCGCCAGCAGCCCGGCAGGCGGTTCAGGACAGTTCTTC. It codes for CASSPAGGSGQFF. Looking up the rest from reference TRBV5-1 and TRBJ2-1 gives the full variable domain: KAGVTQTPRYLIKTRGQQVTLSCSPISGHRSVSWYQQTPGQGLQFLFEYFSETQRNKGNFPGRFSGRQFSNSRSEMNVSTLELGDSALYLCASSPAGGSGQFFGPGTRLTVL.

The rearrangement uses TRBV6-6 and TRBJ1-1, with unresolved D. V was pared by 0 bases and J by 7 bases, with 0 bases between. The CDR3 has 10 residues. In germline, CDR1 is MNHNY, CDR2 SVGAGI (reference sequence). The CDR3 nucleotides are TGTGCCAGCAGTTACTCTGAAGCTTTCTTT. It specifies CASSYSEAFF.

This clone occurred once. The same CDR3 can be traced to other DNA sequences in this sample. The gene calls are TRBV5-1 and TRBJ1-1, with a possible D match to TRBD1 (5 bases). Trimming stripped 4 bases from V and 6 bases from J, with 16 bases between. The germline V gene has CDR1 SGHRS and CDR2 YFSETQ. This CDR3 is 14 amino acids long. CDR3 loop: CASSKGQGEAEAFF. DNA of the CDR3: TGCGCCAGCAGCAAGGGGCAGGGCGAGGCTGAAGCTTTCTTT.

In its sample, this clone was seen a few times. J is TRBJ1-1 and V is TRBV7-9; maybe TRBD1 (5 bases). From germline, CDR1 is SEHNR and CDR2 FQNEAQ (reference sequence). The CDR3 is 15 residues long. Trimming shortened V by 2 bases and J by 5 bases, and 15 bases separated the two germline ends. CDR3 region: CASSLSGGLGTEAFF. The CDR3 region has the DNA TGTGCCAGCAGCTTATCGGGGGGACTAGGGACTGAAGCTTTCTTT.

This chain links TRBV11-3 with TRBJ2-3; D is uncertain. The CDR3 contains 13 residues. With 5 bases removed from V and 0 bases from J, the gap between germline ends came to 6 bases. CDR1 and CDR2 from the germline V gene are SGHNT and YENEEA. CDR3 sequence (DNA): TGTGCCAGCAGCCCCGGGAGCACAGATACGCAGTATTTT. Its protein is CASSPGSTDTQYF.

The chain combines TRBV4-3 with TRBJ2-1; D unresolved. The CDR3 totals 15 residues. Trimming took 0 bases from V and 2 from J, leaving 8 bases between them. Per the germline V gene, CDR1 is LGHNA and CDR2 is YSLEER. CDR3 sequence reads: CASSQDSPAYNEQFF. Written as DNA, the CDR3 is TGCGCCAGCAGCCAAGATTCCCCGGCCTACAATGAGCAGTTCTTC.

The rearrangement joins TRBV28 to TRBJ2-3; the D gene is possibly TRBD2 (7 bases). Germline CDR1 MDHEN, CDR2 SYDVKM. The CDR3 is 13 amino acids. V was cut by 6 bases and J by 2 bases, with 9 bases left in between. The CDR3 sequence: CASRGGPTDTQYF. The CDR3 coding sequence is TGTGCCAGCAGGGGGGGGCCCACAGATACGCAGTATTTT.

This clone was seen once. V usage is TRBV19 and J usage is TRBJ2-5; 9 bases are shared with TRBD1. The CDR3 runs 14 residues. CDR1 is LNHDA and CDR2 is SQIVND in the germline V gene (reference sequence). The V segment lost 5 bases and the J segment 2 bases; nucleotides outside the gene matches: 3. This CDR3 is CASSVDRGQETQYF. CDR3 nucleotides: TGTGCCAGTAGTGTCGACAGGGGGCAAGAGACCCAGTACTTC. The variable domain in full, with the rest retrieved from reference TRBV19 and TRBJ2-5, is DGGITQSPKYLFRKEGQNVTLSCEQNLNHDAMYWYRQDPGQGLRLIYYSQIVNDFQKGDIAEGYSVSREKKESFPLTVTSAQKNPTAFYLCASSVDRGQETQYFGPGTRLLVL.